This T cell receptor (beta chain) was captured in a study of beta chain features in type 1 diabetes. Of note for this clone: The antigen is unknown.

Trimming left V 6 bases short and J 10 bases short, with 13 bases between. CDR3 length: 12 residues. Germline V CDR1 and CDR2: ENHRY, SYGVKD. Reverse transcribing all isolated RNA meant expressed TCRB transcripts were sequenced. The repertoire was sequenced with immunoSEQ multiplex PCR; TCRdb's copy has only in-frame clones and lacks some. The table shows fewer than 450,000 clones, with roughly 13% occurring only once. General study findings and limits: All four CD4+ subsets of Type 1 diabetes patients contained TCRB CDR3s that were moderately but significantly shorter.

The sequence came from a woman aged 18-29 years with type 1 diabetes. The chain joins TRBV10-3 to TRBJ2-1, with D perhaps TRBD1 or TRBD2 (6 bases each). The sample taken for sequencing was naive CD4+ T cells from blood. CDR3 sequence (DNA): TGTGCCATCAGGGAGGGGGACTGGGAGCAGTTCTTC. Residues: CAIREGDWEQFF.